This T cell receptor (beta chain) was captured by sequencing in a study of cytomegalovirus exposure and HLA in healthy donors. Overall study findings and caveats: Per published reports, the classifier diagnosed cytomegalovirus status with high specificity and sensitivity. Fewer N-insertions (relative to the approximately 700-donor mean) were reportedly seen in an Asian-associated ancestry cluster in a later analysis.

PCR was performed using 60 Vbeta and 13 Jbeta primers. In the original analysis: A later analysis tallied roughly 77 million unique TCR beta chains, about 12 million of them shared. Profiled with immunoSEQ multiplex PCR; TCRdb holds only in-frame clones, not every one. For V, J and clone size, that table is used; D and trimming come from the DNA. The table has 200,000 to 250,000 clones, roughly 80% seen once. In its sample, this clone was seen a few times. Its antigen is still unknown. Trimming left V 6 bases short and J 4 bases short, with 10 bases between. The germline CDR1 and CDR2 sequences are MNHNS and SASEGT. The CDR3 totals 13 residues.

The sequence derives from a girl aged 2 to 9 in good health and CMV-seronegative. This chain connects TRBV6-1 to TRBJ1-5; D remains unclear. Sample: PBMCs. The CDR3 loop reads CASREGLNQPQHF. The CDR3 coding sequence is TGTGCCAGCAGGGAGGGCCTAAATCAGCCCCAGCATTTT.